This T cell receptor beta chain was sequenced for a study of regulatory T cells in long-lasting Graves disease. With iRepertoire HTBI primers and Arm-PCR of CDR3 regions, TCR beta libraries were built. MiXCR, run by TCRdb on the multiplex PCR reads, gives a single entry per CDR3 protein. The data contain under 250,000 distinct CDR3 sequences, roughly 18% of them seen just once; the ten biggest clones take up over 9.5%. The germline CDR1 and CDR2 sequences are GTSNPN and SVGIG (reference sequence). The CDR3 runs to 13 residues. Between the trimmed V and J ends, which lost 3 bases and 2 bases, there was a span of 10 bases. As to time point: newly diagnosed GD, antithyroid drugs for less than 3 months. PBMC-derived RNA was used for the TCR library. Patients hailed from an endocrinology department in Xi'an, China. Separately, the same data were catalogued under a study of T cells in Graves' hyperthyroidism and ophthalmopathy.

The receptor was isolated from a woman aged 30 to 39 with Graves disease. The specimen was peripheral blood mononuclear cells (PBMCs), collected at new diagnosis, from a patient treated with antithyroid drugs. This chain links TRBV30 with TRBJ1-1, with TRBD1 as a possible D gene (6 bases). The CDR3 region is CAWRDSTNTEAFF. In DNA form, the CDR3 reads TGTGCCTGGAGGGACAGCACAAACACTGAAGCTTTCTTT.